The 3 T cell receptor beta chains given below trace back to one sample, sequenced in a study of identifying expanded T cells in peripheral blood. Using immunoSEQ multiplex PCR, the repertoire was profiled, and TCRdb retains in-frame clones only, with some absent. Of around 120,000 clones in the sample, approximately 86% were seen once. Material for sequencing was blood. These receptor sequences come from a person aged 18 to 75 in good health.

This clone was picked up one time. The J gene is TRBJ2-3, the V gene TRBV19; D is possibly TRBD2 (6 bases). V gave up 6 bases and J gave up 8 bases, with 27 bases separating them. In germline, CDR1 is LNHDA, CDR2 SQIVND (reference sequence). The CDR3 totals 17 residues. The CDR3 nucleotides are TGTGCCAGTAGCCCCTGGGAAGGTAGCGGAATACAAACTACGCAGTATTTT. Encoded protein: CASSPWEGSGIQTTQYF.

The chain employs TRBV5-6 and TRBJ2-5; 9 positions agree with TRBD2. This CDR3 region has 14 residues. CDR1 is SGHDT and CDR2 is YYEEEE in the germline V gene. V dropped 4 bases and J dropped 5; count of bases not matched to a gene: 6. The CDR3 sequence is CASSLAGWGETQYF. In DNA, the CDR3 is TGTGCCAGCAGCCTAGCGGGGTGGGGGGAGACCCAGTACTTC.

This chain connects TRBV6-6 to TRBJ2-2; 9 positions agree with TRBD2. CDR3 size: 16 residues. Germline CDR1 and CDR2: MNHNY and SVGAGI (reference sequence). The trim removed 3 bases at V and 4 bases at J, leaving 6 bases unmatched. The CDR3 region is CASSYSGTSSTGELFF. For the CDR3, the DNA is TGTGCCAGCAGTTATTCCGGGACTAGCAGCACCGGGGAGCTGTTTTTT.